The T cell receptor beta chain described here comes from a study of cytomegalovirus exposure and HLA in healthy donors. Study results and caveats: Specificity for CMV antigens was confirmed in vitro for a few of the CMV-associated chains. Within the data, a cluster of highly shared sequence variants was likely a sequencing artifact. The authors enumerated 164 TCR beta chains as linked to cytomegalovirus.

The primer mix had 60 Vbeta and 13 Jbeta primers. Repertoires were generated with immunoSEQ multiplex PCR, while TCRdb's copy carries only in-frame clones and drops some. The top ten hold about 4.2% of the sample, which has about 83,000 clones, roughly 77% seen once. The study sampled nominally healthy donors, though unrecorded immune exposures were likely. In regard to this clone: Antigen: not known.

The CDR3 consists of 13 residues. Germline loops: CDR1 SGHKS, CDR2 YYEKEE (reference sequence). Trimming took 2 bases from V and 2 from J, leaving 8 bases between them. The source of this sequence is a man aged 55 to 70 in good health and CMV-seronegative. The genes are TRBV5-5 and TRBJ2-7; D possibly corresponds to TRBD2 (5 bases). Input material: PBMCs. The CDR3 DNA follows: TGTGCCAGCAGCTTTTCCGGGACCTACGAGCAGTACTTC. This sequence encodes CASSFSGTYEQYF.